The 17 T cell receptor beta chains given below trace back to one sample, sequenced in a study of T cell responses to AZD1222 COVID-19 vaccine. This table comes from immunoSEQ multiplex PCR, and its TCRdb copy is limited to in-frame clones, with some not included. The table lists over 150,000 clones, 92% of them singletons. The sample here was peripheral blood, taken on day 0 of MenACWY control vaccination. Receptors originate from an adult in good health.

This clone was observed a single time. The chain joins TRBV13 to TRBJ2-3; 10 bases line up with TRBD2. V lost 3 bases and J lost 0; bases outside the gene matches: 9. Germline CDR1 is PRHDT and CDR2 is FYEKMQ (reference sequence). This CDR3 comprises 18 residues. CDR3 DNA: TGTGCCAGCAGCTTCGCAGCGGGGGGGTTCACTAGCACAGATACGCAGTATTTT. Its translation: CASSFAAGGFTSTDTQYF.

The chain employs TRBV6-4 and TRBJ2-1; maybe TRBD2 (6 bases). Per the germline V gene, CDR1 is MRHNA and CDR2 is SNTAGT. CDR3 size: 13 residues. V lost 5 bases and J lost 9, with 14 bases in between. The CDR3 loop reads CASSPTPAGEQFF. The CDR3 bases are TGTGCCAGCAGTCCTACCCCAGCGGGTGAGCAGTTCTTC.

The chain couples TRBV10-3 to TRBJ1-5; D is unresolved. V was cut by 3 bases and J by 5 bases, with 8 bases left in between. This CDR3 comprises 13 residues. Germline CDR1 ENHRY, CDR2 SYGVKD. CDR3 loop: CAISDPGDQPQHF. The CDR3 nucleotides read TGTGCCATCAGTGATCCTGGGGATCAGCCCCAGCATTTT.

CDR3 region: CASSFTVTDTQYF. The CDR3 DNA is TGTGCCAGTAGTTTTACAGTAACAGATACGCAGTATTTT. The V and J genes are TRBV19 and TRBJ2-3; no firm D call. The germline gives CDR1 LNHDA, CDR2 SQIVND (reference sequence). This CDR3 comprises 13 residues. V gave up 5 bases and J gave up 3 bases, with 9 bases separating them.

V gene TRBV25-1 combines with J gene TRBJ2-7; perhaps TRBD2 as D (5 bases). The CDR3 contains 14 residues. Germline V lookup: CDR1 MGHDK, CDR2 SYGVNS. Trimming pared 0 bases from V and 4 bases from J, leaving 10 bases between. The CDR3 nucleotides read TGTGCCAGCAGTGAATACGGTGGGGAGTACGAGCAGTACTTC. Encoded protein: CASSEYGGEYEQYF.

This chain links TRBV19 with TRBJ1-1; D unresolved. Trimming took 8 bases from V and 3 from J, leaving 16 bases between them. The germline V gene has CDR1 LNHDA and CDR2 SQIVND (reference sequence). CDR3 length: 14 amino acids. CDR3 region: CASSFQAQDTEAFF. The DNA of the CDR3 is TGTGCCAGTTCCTTCCAGGCCCAAGACACTGAAGCTTTCTTT.

CDR3 in amino acids: CASSQGERNTGELFF. The CDR3 DNA follows: TGTGCCAGCAGCCAAGGGGAGCGAAACACCGGGGAGCTGTTTTTT. V usage is TRBV3-1 (or the pseudogene TRBV3-2) and J usage is TRBJ2-2, with D possibly matching TRBD2 (5 bases). The CDR3 is made up of 15 amino acids. The ends were cut back, 1 base at V and 2 bases at J, with 8 bases in the middle. Germline lookup yields CDR1 LGHDT and CDR2 YNNKEL (reference sequence).

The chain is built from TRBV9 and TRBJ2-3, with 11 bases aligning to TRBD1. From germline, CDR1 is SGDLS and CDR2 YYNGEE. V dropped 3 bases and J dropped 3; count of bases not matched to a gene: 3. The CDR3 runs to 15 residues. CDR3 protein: CASSADRGRTDTQYF. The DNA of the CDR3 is TGTGCCAGCAGCGCGGACAGGGGGCGAACAGATACGCAGTATTTT.

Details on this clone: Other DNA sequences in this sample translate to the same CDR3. This chain's CDR3 is CASSIARDNEKLFF. CDR3 coding DNA: TGTGCCAGTAGTATAGCCAGAGATAATGAAAAACTGTTTTTT. The rearrangement joins TRBV19 to TRBJ1-4; no clear D gene. The CDR3 spans 14 residues. The ends were cut back, 1 base at V and 4 bases at J, with 7 bases in the middle. CDR1 is LNHDA, CDR2 SQIVND, per germline (reference sequence).

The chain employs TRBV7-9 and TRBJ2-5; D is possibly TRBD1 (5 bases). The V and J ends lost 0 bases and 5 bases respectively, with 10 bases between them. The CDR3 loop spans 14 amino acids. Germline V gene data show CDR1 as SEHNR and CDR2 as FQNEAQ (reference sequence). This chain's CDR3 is CASSLAMGRETQYF. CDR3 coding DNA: TGTGCCAGCAGCTTAGCGATGGGGCGGGAGACCCAGTACTTC.

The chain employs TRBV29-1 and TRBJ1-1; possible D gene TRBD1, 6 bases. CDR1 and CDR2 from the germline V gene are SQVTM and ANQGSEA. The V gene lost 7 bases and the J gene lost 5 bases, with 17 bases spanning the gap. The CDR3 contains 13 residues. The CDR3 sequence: CSGRTGIGTEAFF. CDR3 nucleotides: TGCAGCGGTCGAACAGGGATAGGAACTGAAGCTTTCTTT. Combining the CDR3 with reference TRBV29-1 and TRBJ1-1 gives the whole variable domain SAVISQKPSRDICQRGTSLTIQCQVDSQVTMMFWYRQQPGQSLTLIATANQGSEATYESGFVIDKFPISRPNLTFSTLTVSNMSPEDSSIYLCSGRTGIGTEAFFGQGTRLTVV.

In DNA, the CDR3 is TGTGCCAGAGGTTTTATGAACACTGAAGCTTTCTTT. It is translated as CARGFMNTEAFF. The rearrangement uses TRBV2 and TRBJ1-1, with D unclear. Trimming stripped 9 bases from V and 0 bases from J, with 8 bases between. CDR3 length equals 12 residues. The germline CDR1 and CDR2 sequences are SNHLY and FYNNEI.

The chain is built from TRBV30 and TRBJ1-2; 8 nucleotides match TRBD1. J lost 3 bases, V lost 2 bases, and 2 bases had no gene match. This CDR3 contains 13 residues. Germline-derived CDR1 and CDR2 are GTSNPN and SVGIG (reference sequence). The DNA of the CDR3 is TGTGCCTGGAGTCCGGACAGGGACTATGGCTACACCTTC. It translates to CAWSPDRDYGYTF.

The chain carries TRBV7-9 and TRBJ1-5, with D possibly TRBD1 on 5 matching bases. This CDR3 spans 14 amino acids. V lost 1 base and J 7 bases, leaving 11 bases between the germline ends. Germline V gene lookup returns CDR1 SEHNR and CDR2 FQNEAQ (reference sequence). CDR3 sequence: CASSLEGRAQPQHF. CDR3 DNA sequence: TGTGCCAGCAGCTTAGAGGGCAGGGCGCAGCCCCAGCATTTT. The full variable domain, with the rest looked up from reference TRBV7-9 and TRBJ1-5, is DTGVSQNPRHKITKRGQNVTFRCDPISEHNRLYWYRQTLGQGPEFLTYFQNEAQLEKSRLLSDRFSAERPKGSFSTLEIQRTEQGDSAMYLCASSLEGRAQPQHFGDGTRLSIL.

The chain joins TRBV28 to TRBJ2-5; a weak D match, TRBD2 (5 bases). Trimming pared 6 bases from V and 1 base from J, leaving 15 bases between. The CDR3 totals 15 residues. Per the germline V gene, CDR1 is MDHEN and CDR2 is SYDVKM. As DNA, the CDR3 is TGTGCCAGCAGCCCCGGGGTGCGGAGCCAAGAGACCCAGTACTTC. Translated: CASSPGVRSQETQYF. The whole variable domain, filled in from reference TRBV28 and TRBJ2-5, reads DVKVTQSSRYLVKRTGEKVFLECVQDMDHENMFWYRQDPGLGLRLIYFSYDVKMKEKGDIPEGYSVSREKKERFSLILESASTNQTSMYLCASSPGVRSQETQYFGPGTRLLVL.

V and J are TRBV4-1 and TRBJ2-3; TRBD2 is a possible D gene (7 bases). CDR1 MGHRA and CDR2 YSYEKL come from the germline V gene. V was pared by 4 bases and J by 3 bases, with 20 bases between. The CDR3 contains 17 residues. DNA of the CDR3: TGCGCCAGCAGCCTCAACTGGGGGGGCACGACTACAGATACGCAGTATTTT. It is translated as CASSLNWGGTTTDTQYF.

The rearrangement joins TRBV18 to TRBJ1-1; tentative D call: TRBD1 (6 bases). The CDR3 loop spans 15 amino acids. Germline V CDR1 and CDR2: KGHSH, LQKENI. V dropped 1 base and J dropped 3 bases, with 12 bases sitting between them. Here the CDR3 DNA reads TGTGCCAGCTCACCACGGGGGGGGCAGTACACTGAAGCTTTCTTT. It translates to CASSPRGGQYTEAFF.